This T cell receptor (beta chain) comes out of a study of CD8+CD57+ T cells in acquired aplastic anemia. As for the study in general: Sorted CD4+ plus CD8+ cells gave DNA averaging roughly 2.9 ug. Study observations and caveats: Fewer than 35 CD8+ CDR3 sequences occurred in both the patients and the controls.

Genomic DNA, the template, was used for profiling of the TCR beta VDJ and CDR3. TCRdb processed the reads anew with MiXCR; each CDR3 protein has one entry. The repertoire consists of about 160,000 distinct CDR3 sequences, with around half occurring once and the leading ten covering 2.5% to 3.5%. Only a few counts were recorded for this clonotype. No antigen is known for it. It was patients with CD8+CD57+ cell expansion by flow cytometry who were chosen for sequencing. Each patient carried a diagnosis of severe acquired aplastic anemia. The CDR3 has 15 amino acids. CDR1 is LGHDT and CDR2 is YNNKEL in the germline V gene (reference sequence). The ends were cut back, 4 bases at V and 5 bases at J, with 17 bases in the middle.

This TCR was sampled from a human donor with aplastic anemia. Sequencing was carried out using sorted CD4+, CD8+, or CD8+CD57+ T cells (not recorded which) from PBMCs. The rearrangement joins TRBV3-1 to TRBJ1-2; D is unresolved. CDR3 protein: CASSPTGRSRYGYTF. The DNA for the CDR3 is TGTGCCAGCAGCCCAACGGGTCGGAGCCGTTATGGCTACACCTTC.